The T cell receptor beta chain described here comes from a study of identical twins (dated by TCRdb to the mid-2010s). Background for the entire study: To test whether fetal clonotypes persist, the study used deep sequencing on TCR alpha and beta repertoires from monozygotic twins, unrelated adults of various ages, and cord blood. To rule out contamination, the twin experiments were replicated at different times with different library preparation protocols. The study at large found these results: Abundant cord blood beta clonotypes had fewer insertions, young adult naive repertoires showed a similar but weaker trend, and memory repertoires showed no such trend. Out-of-frame TCR alpha sequences shared between twins showed an excess of low generation-probability sequences compared with coincidental sharing between unrelated individuals. Recombination models systematically underestimated out-of-frame TCR alpha sharing in monozygotic twins but agreed with sharing between unrelated individuals. Excess twin sharing in beta out-of-frame sequences was weaker because fewer shared sequences lowered the signal-to-noise ratio. Because the same donors could not be followed over many years, conclusions were based on cross-sectional statistical analysis. Zero-insertion analyses could be partly confounded by invariant T cells such as MAIT and iNKT, though diverse VJ usage argued against such confounding for most clonotypes.

Its CDR3 holds 16 amino acids, cysteine through phenylalanine. The kept DNA is CDR3 alone, 48 bases in frame from the first base. Taken from the germline V gene, the CDR1 and CDR2 loops are MNHEY and SVGAGI. V is reduced by 4 bases and J by 1 base, leaving a spacing of 11 bases between them. This clonotype was detected only a few times. The specificity of this receptor is unknown. It has no much larger one-base neighbor in the sample; base qualities were not kept. Library preparation used 5' RACE. The data were produced on an Illumina HiSeq 2000. A universal primer binding site was introduced by template switching, and a unique molecular identifier was present in the final cDNA, enabling accurate counting of TCR cDNA molecules. Specific primers in the conserved constant-segment region were used to synthesize first-strand cDNA for TCR alpha and beta chains. Each cDNA library was double barcoded, with a SMART-Mk sample barcode plus Illumina barcodes, to control for contamination. TruSeq adapter sequences and Illumina sample barcodes were added in two successive PCR steps. TCR alpha and beta cDNA libraries were sequenced on the Illumina HiSeq platform with custom primers. Per the original workflow: Unique molecular identifiers were extracted from raw reads with MiGEC, and CDR3 positions were determined with MiXCR. For each individual, recombination models were inferred using an EM algorithm with the repgenHMM and IGoR tools. Shared clonotype analysis was performed with the tcR package in R, normalizing sharing by the product of cloneset sizes. To study raw recombination without the effects of thymic and clonal selection, out-of-frame nonproductive sequences were analyzed. TCRdb cleaned the public reads at Q25 with fastp, built clones with MiXCR and kept in-frame beta chains. Rows matching on CDR3 protein sequence are summarized as one entry with the most common DNA and genes. TCRdb, not the authors, supplied the V and J calls. Counted in this sample were approximately 670,000 distinct CDR3 sequences; around 5.7% of them appeared once. Around 1.9% of the sample goes to the ten largest clones.

All donors were healthy Caucasians. Three unrelated non-twin adults were also sequenced: a male aged 18 to 30, a male aged 50 to 59 and a female aged 50 to 59. Miltenyi CD45RO+ enrichment and human naive T-cell isolation kits were used to isolate memory (CD45RO+) and naive T cells from PBMC. Sequencing was performed on naive T cells sorted from blood. The sample's cell subset or site label, in plain terms: cells isolated with a human naive T-cell isolation kit. This sequence originates from a man aged 18 to 29 in good health. This chain joins TRBV6-5 to TRBJ2-6, with the D gene call left open. The sequenced DNA: TGTGCCAGCAGTTCCGGACCGATTTCTGGGGCCAACGTCCTGACTTTC. This yields the protein CASSSGPISGANVLTF.